These T cell receptor beta chains were read from a single sample in a study of blood T cell repertoires in COVID-19. The data were produced by immunoSEQ multiplex PCR, yet TCRdb's version contains in-frame clones alone and is incomplete. The profile shows about 100,000 clones, 75% to 90% of them singletons. The material sequenced was peripheral blood. The receptors were gathered from an elderly man with acute or convalescent COVID-19. The CDR3 runs from the conserved cysteine through the conserved F or W. Fields, in order: V gene, D gene, clone size, J gene, CDR3 protein, CDR3 DNA. A D gene is named only where the DNA matches it firmly. Part of the rows lack a size; the others show once, few, many or a class for expanded clones.

>TRBV27|.|.|TRBJ1-4
CASMGGEKLFF
TGTGCCAGCATGGGGGGGGAAAAACTGTTTTTT
>TRBV6-5|.|.|TRBJ1-4
CASRGLANEKLFF
TGTGCCAGCAGGGGGCTGGCTAATGAAAAACTGTTTTTT
>TRBV18|.|.|TRBJ1-1
CASSPRDTEAFF
TGTGCCAGCTCACCCCGGGACACTGAAGCTTTCTTT
>TRBV6-5|.|.|TRBJ2-3
CASSPKQVDTQYF
TGTGCCAGCAGTCCCAAACAAGTGGATACGCAGTATTTT
>TRBV27|.|.|TRBJ2-5
CASSLIPPRAGETQYF
TGTGCCAGCAGTTTAATTCCCCCCAGGGCGGGGGAGACCCAGTACTTC
>TRBV12-3/TRBV12-4|TRBD1|.|TRBJ1-4
CASSFRTGEKLFF
TGTGCCAGCAGTTTCCGGACAGGAGAAAAACTGTTTTTT
>TRBV14|TRBD2|.|TRBJ2-1
CASSQELAGAYNEQFF
TGTGCCAGCAGCCAAGAACTAGCGGGAGCTTACAATGAGCAGTTCTTC
>TRBV24-1|.|.|TRBJ2-7
CATREDDYEQYF
TGTGCCACCAGGGAGGACGACTACGAGCAGTACTTC
>TRBV5-1|TRBD2|.|TRBJ2-2
CASRRTSGSGTGELFF
TGCGCCAGCAGACGGACTAGCGGGAGTGGAACCGGGGAGCTGTTTTTT
>TRBV5-1|TRBD1|.|TRBJ2-7
CASSLGQASYEQYF
TGCGCCAGCAGCCTGGGACAGGCCTCCTACGAGCAGTACTTC
>TRBV11-2|.|once|TRBJ2-5
CASSLARETQYF
TGTGCCAGCAGCTTAGCCCGAGAGACCCAGTACTTC
>TRBV25-1|TRBD1|.|TRBJ2-6
CASSEWGQAGANVLTF
TGTGCCAGCAGTGAATGGGGACAGGCTGGGGCCAACGTCCTGACTTTC
>TRBV30|TRBD2|.|TRBJ2-5
CAWRLAGGETQYF
TGTGCCTGGAGACTAGCGGGAGGGGAGACCCAGTACTTC
>TRBV27|.|once|TRBJ2-2
CASSAYRNTGELFF
TGTGCCAGCAGTGCCTACCGAAACACCGGGGAGCTGTTTTTT
>TRBV30|.|once|TRBJ2-5
CAWSLGQKETQYF
TGTGCCTGGAGCCTTGGACAGAAAGAGACCCAGTACTTC
>TRBV6-5|.|.|TRBJ2-1
CATSHERGFYNEQFF
TGTGCCACATCCCACGAACGGGGTTTCTACAATGAGCAGTTCTTC
>TRBV7-9|.|.|TRBJ1-1
CASSAGGDTEAFF
TGTGCCAGCAGCGCCGGGGGGGACACTGAAGCTTTCTTT
>TRBV29-1|TRBD2|.|TRBJ2-1
CSVRGLAGEGPYNEQFF
TGCAGCGTCCGGGGGCTAGCGGGAGAGGGCCCCTACAATGAGCAGTTCTTC
>TRBV20-1|.|.|TRBJ1-1
CSASPGQQF
TGCAGTGCTAGTCCAGGACAGCAATTT
>TRBV5-1|TRBD1|.|TRBJ2-7
CASSLRQGAGEQYF
TGCGCCAGCAGCTTGAGACAGGGGGCAGGAGAGCAGTACTTC
>TRBV5-5|.|.|TRBJ1-1
CASSLSPAEAFF
TGTGCCAGCAGCTTGTCTCCGGCTGAAGCTTTCTTT
>TRBV7-9|TRBD1|.|TRBJ2-7
CASSGDRGAYEQYF
TGTGCCAGCAGCGGCGACAGGGGGGCCTACGAGCAGTACTTC
>TRBV5-6|.|many|TRBJ1-6
CASSATQGQGPLHF
TGTGCCAGCAGCGCGACACAGGGTCAGGGACCCCTCCACTTT
>TRBV25-1|.|.|TRBJ2-2
CASSEFGYTGELFF
TGTGCCAGCAGTGAATTCGGGTACACCGGGGAGCTGTTTTTT
>TRBV19|.|.|TRBJ2-1
CASSERTAWVNEQFF
TGTGCCAGTAGTGAACGGACAGCGTGGGTCAATGAGCAGTTCTTC
>TRBV11-2|.|.|TRBJ1-6
CASSLRQVNSPLHF
TGTGCCAGCAGCTTGAGACAGGTTAATTCACCCCTCCACTTT
>TRBV7-2|TRBD2|.|TRBJ2-2
CASSLRGPRLAIVSGELFF
TGTGCCAGCAGCCTCAGGGGTCCGAGACTAGCGATAGTAAGCGGGGAGCTGTTTTTT
>TRBV6-5|.|.|TRBJ1-2
CASSYSGRGPNYGYTF
TGTGCCAGCAGTTACTCGGGCAGGGGACCTAACTATGGCTACACCTTC
>TRBV7-9|.|.|TRBJ2-1
CASSLIMAGTYNEQFF
TGTGCCAGCAGCTTAATCATGGCGGGAACCTACAATGAGCAGTTCTTC
>TRBV11-2|TRBD2|.|TRBJ2-5
CASSLDLGGGGLAKLNF
TGTGCCAGCAGCTTAGATCTTGGGGGTGGGGGACTAGCGAAACTAAACTTC
>TRBV28|.|.|TRBJ1-4
CASSAAGPGNEKLFF
TGTGCCAGCAGTGCTGCGGGACCGGGAAATGAAAAACTGTTTTTT
>TRBV7-3|.|.|TRBJ2-3
CASSSGSGSTDTQYF
TGTGCCAGCAGCTCCGGCTCCGGGAGCACAGATACGCAGTATTTT
>TRBV24-1|.|.|TRBJ2-7
CATSDQVYEQYF
TGTGCCACCAGTGATCAGGTATACGAGCAGTACTTC
>TRBV11-1|TRBD2|.|TRBJ2-7
CASSSGLAGVEQYF
TGTGCCAGCAGTTCGGGACTAGCGGGAGTAGAGCAGTACTTC
>TRBV14|TRBD2|.|TRBJ2-4
CASSQDLAGLGLQYF
TGTGCCAGCAGCCAAGATCTGGCGGGACTAGGCCTTCAGTACTTC
>TRBV10-1|TRBD1|.|TRBJ1-4
CAIYGTEGEKLFF
TGCGCCATCTACGGGACAGAAGGTGAAAAACTGTTTTTT
>TRBV19|.|.|TRBJ1-2
CASMVGTAPRGGYTF
TGTGCCAGTATGGTGGGAACAGCTCCTCGCGGGGGCTACACCTTC